Each of the 23 T cell receptor beta chains below was sequenced from the same sample in a study of early T cells in non-severe SARS-CoV-2 infection. MiXCR was run by TCRdb on the 5' RACE reads, yielding one entry per CDR3 protein. The repertoire holds about 48,000 distinct CDR3 sequences, with around 5.6% as singletons. Sequenced sample: whole blood. These receptors were collected from an adult who was a healthcare worker with PCR-confirmed SARS-CoV-2 infection or an uninfected control (not recorded which).

This clonotype was picked up a small number of times. The rearrangement joins TRBV7-2 to TRBJ2-7; no clear D. The CDR3 extends over 14 amino acids. Germline lookup yields CDR1 SGHTA and CDR2 FQGNSA. The V gene lost 6 bases and the J gene lost 0 bases, with 12 bases spanning the gap. The CDR3 DNA sequence: TGTGCCAGCAGTCCTGGTGGCAGCTCCTACGAGCAGTACTTC. Translation: CASSPGGSSYEQYF.

This clonotype was recorded many times. The V and J genes are TRBV4-1 and TRBJ1-1; D unresolved. CDR1 MGHRA and CDR2 YSYEKL come from the germline V gene. The V gene lost 5 bases and the J gene lost 1 base, with 11 bases spanning the gap. The CDR3 has 14 amino acids. The CDR3 is CASSFPAQNTEAFF. CDR3 nucleotides: TGCGCCAGCAGCTTTCCAGCGCAGAACACTGAAGCTTTCTTT.

This clonotype was picked up many times. The V call is TRBV7-9, the J call TRBJ1-1; D gene ambiguous. Looked up from germline, CDR1 is SEHNR and CDR2 is FQNEAQ (reference sequence). Trimming shortened V by 1 base and J by 8 bases, and 8 bases separated the two germline ends. This CDR3 comprises 12 residues. The CDR3 DNA reads as TGTGCCAGCAGCTTAGGAGGGCTAGAAGCTTTCTTT. Translated, it gives CASSLGGLEAFF.

The chain employs TRBV12-3 or TRBV12-4 and TRBJ2-1; TRBD2 matches at 9 bases. The CDR3 is made up of 15 amino acids. With V trimmed by 7 bases and J by 9 bases, 13 bases remained unmatched. CDR3 nucleotides: TGTGCCAGCACCTCCTGGACTAGCGTGGGGGGTGAGCAGTTCTTC. Its protein product is CASTSWTSVGGEQFF.

This clonotype was counted at least ten times. The CDR3 DNA follows: TGTGCCAGCAGTTATCATCCAGGGGGCAGATCCCCTGAAGCTTTCTTT. Its translation is CASSYHPGGRSPEAFF. The rearrangement uses TRBV6-2 or TRBV6-3 and TRBJ1-1; TRBD1 agrees at 8 bases. This CDR3 has 16 residues. Germline V lookup: CDR1 MNHEY, CDR2 SVGEGT. V dropped 3 bases and J dropped 6; count of bases not matched to a gene: 12.

This clonotype has ten or more counts. The chain employs TRBV12-3 or TRBV12-4 and TRBJ1-6, with D hard to call. V was pared by 5 bases and J by 13 bases, with 24 bases between. CDR3 length equals 16 residues. The CDR3 loop reads CASSTSSTGSVFPLHF. The CDR3 coding sequence is TGTGCCAGCAGTACTAGCTCGACTGGATCGGTTTTCCCCCTCCACTTT.

This clonotype has a count of ten or more. The chain couples TRBV11-2 to TRBJ2-1; no firm D call. This CDR3 comprises 14 residues. V dropped 0 bases and J dropped 7 bases, with 10 bases sitting between them. CDR1 and CDR2 (germline): SGHAT, FQNNGV. The CDR3 DNA reads TGTGCCAGCAGCTTAGAGGTCTCTTTTAATGAGCAGTTCTTC. Encoded protein: CASSLEVSFNEQFF.

A note on this clonotype: A much more abundant neighbour one base away suggests this may be a read error. The chain uses TRBV29-1 and TRBJ2-2, with D possibly matching TRBD1 (5 bases). The CDR3 runs 11 residues. Germline lookup yields CDR1 SQVTM and CDR2 ANQGSEA. The V end lost 6 bases, the J end lost 10 bases, and 12 bases lay between the germline ends. The CDR3 loop reads CSVSRGEELFF. In DNA form, the CDR3 reads TGCAGCGTCTCAAGGGGCGAGGAGCTGTTTTTT.

This clonotype occurred many times. This chain joins TRBV29-1 and TRBJ2-5, with unresolved D. Germline V gives CDR1 SQVTM, CDR2 ANQGSEA. The CDR3 length is 13 residues. The V end lost 4 bases, the J end lost 2 bases, and 11 bases lay between the germline ends. Here the CDR3 reads CSVAQTVQETQYF. CDR3 bases: TGCAGCGTTGCTCAGACGGTTCAAGAGACCCAGTACTTC.

This clonotype was observed a handful of times. The rearrangement uses TRBV7-9 and TRBJ2-6; D remains ambiguous. V was trimmed by 1 base and J by 0 bases, leaving 19 bases between them. Germline assignment: CDR1 SEHNR and CDR2 FQNEAQ (reference sequence). The CDR3 is 20 residues long. The CDR3 loop reads CASSLESGPFWGSGANVLTF. The CDR3 DNA is TGTGCCAGCAGCTTAGAGTCAGGCCCGTTCTGGGGCTCTGGGGCCAACGTCCTGACTTTC.

This chain uses TRBV29-1 with TRBJ2-7, with a possible D match to TRBD2 (7 bases). Germline loops: CDR1 SQVTM, CDR2 ANQGSEA. The V and J ends lost 7 bases and 0 bases respectively, with 13 bases between them. The CDR3 is 13 amino acids. The CDR3 DNA reads as TGCAGCGGAGGGGGAGGGAGCTCCTACGAGCAGTACTTC. It translates to CSGGGGSSYEQYF.

The chain links TRBV5-8 to TRBJ2-3; TRBD2 agrees at 12 bases. This CDR3 contains 20 residues. V shed 6 bases, J shed 5 bases, and the junction held 22 bases outside the gene matches. Germline V lookup: CDR1 SGHTS, CDR2 YDEGEE. The CDR3 sequence is CASTPNTPDPSGGALDTQYF. CDR3 sequence (DNA): TGTGCCAGCACCCCAAACACCCCCGATCCTAGCGGGGGGGCTTTAGATACGCAGTATTTT.

The sample holds many counts of this clonotype. The V gene is TRBV19, the J gene TRBJ2-1; 13 nucleotides agree with TRBD2. The CDR3 loop spans 16 amino acids. The germline CDR1 and CDR2 sequences are LNHDA and SQIVND (reference sequence). V was pared by 3 bases and J by 7 bases, with 6 bases of the junction left unmatched. The CDR3 bases are TGTGCCAGTAGTATCACTAGCGGGAGGGCGGGGAATGAGCAGTTCTTC. Its protein is CASSITSGRAGNEQFF.

This clonotype was picked up a small number of times. The chain joins TRBV28 to TRBJ2-7; D is perhaps TRBD1 (6 bases). Germline CDR1 MDHEN, CDR2 SYDVKM. The CDR3 extends over 13 amino acids. DNA of the CDR3: TGTGCAGTACCGGGGACATCCACCTACGAGCAGTACTTC. It specifies CAVPGTSTYEQYF.

The chain combines TRBV7-3 with TRBJ2-7, with TRBD1 identical over 11 bases. The CDR3 runs to 16 residues. J was trimmed by 5 bases and V by 6 bases; bases with no gene match: 12. Germline lookup yields CDR1 SGHTA and CDR2 FQGTGA. CDR3 sequence: CASSPLPGQGVHEQYF. The CDR3 DNA sequence: TGTGCCAGCAGTCCTCTCCCGGGACAGGGGGTCCACGAGCAGTACTTC.

This clonotype came up a few times. The J gene is TRBJ2-3, the V gene TRBV29-1, with D possibly matching TRBD2 (5 bases). CDR3 size: 13 residues. The germline V and J ends were trimmed by 3 bases and 4 bases, with 11 bases remaining between them. Germline CDR1 reads SQVTM; CDR2 reads ANQGSEA. CDR3 sequence: CSVDGKGADTQYF. The DNA for the CDR3 is TGCAGCGTTGACGGGAAGGGCGCAGATACGCAGTATTTT.

This clonotype has at least ten counts. This sequence joins TRBV5-4 and TRBJ2-5; tentative D call: TRBD1 (6 bases). The CDR3 sequence is 14 residues long. Germline V CDR1 and CDR2: SGHNT, YYREEE (reference sequence). V was shortened by 1 base and J by 4 bases, with 11 bases between the two germline ends. CDR3 in amino acids: CASSLSGVTETQYF. CDR3 bases: TGTGCCAGCAGCTTGTCAGGGGTGACAGAGACCCAGTACTTC.

The chain employs TRBV9 and TRBJ2-5; TRBD2 matches at 8 bases. CDR3 size: 14 residues. V gave up 4 bases and J gave up 3 bases; unmatched junction bases: 5. The germline V gene encodes CDR1 SGDLS and CDR2 YYNGEE. The CDR3 loop is CASSPPGGKETQYF. The DNA of the CDR3 is TGTGCCAGCAGCCCCCCGGGGGGGAAAGAGACCCAGTACTTC.

This clonotype has at least ten counts. The chain is built from TRBV7-9 and TRBJ2-3; no clear D. Trimming removed 5 bases at V and 4 bases at J, with 4 bases between. This CDR3 contains 11 residues. The germline gives CDR1 SEHNR, CDR2 FQNEAQ (reference sequence). CDR3 nucleotide sequence: TGTGCCAGCAGCCTCTCAGATACGCAGTATTTT. This codes for CASSLSDTQYF.

This clonotype came up a few times. CDR3 region: CASSLSGGQFF. The CDR3 DNA sequence: TGTGCCAGCAGTTTAAGCGGGGGGCAGTTCTTC. This chain joins TRBV12-3 or TRBV12-4 and TRBJ2-1; 8 bases agree with TRBD2. J gave up 12 bases and V 2 bases, and 0 bases lay outside the gene matches. The CDR3 has 11 amino acids.

This clonotype was seen repeatedly, ten times or more. J is TRBJ1-2 and V is TRBV5-6; TRBD1 might be the D (5 bases). V was cut by 0 bases and J by 2 bases, with 17 bases left in between. The CDR3 is 17 amino acids. Germline V CDR1 and CDR2: SGHDT, YYEEEE. CDR3 nucleotides: TGTGCCAGCAGCTTGGTCCCCCAGGGAGTAGCCAACTATGGCTACACCTTC. Its translation: CASSLVPQGVANYGYTF.

This clonotype was seen only a few times. The chain carries TRBV19 and TRBJ2-3; 11 bases map to TRBD1. The CDR3 is made up of 15 amino acids. V lost 1 base to trimming and J lost 4 bases; unmatched junction nucleotides: 1. From germline, CDR1 is LNHDA and CDR2 SQIVND (reference sequence). CDR3 coding DNA: TGTGCCAGTAGTATAGGGACAGGGGGCCCAGATACGCAGTATTTT. This translates into CASSIGTGGPDTQYF.

This clonotype has only a few counts. The chain recombines TRBV7-2 with TRBJ1-5; D is uncertain. The CDR3 has 14 residues. V was pared by 1 base and J by 6 bases, with 10 bases between. Germline V gene data show CDR1 as SGHTA and CDR2 as FQGNSA. CDR3 in DNA: TGTGCCAGCAGCTTAGGTTGGGATAGTCAGCCCCAGCATTTT. Translated: CASSLGWDSQPQHF.